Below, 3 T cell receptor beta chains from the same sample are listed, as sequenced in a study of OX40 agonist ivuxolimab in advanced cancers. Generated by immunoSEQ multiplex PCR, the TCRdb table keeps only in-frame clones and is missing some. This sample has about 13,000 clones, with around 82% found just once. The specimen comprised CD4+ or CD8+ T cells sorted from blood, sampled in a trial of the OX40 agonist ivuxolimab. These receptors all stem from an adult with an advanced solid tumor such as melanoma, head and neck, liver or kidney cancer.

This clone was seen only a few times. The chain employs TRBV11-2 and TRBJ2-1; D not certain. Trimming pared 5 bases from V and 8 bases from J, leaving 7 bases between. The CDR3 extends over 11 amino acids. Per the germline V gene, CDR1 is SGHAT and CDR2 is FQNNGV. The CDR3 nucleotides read TGTGCCAGCAGCCCCCGCCATGAGCAGTTCTTC. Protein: CASSPRHEQFF.

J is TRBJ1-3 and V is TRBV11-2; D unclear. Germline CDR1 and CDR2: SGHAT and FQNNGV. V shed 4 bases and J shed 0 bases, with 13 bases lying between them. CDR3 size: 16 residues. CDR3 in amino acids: CASSYHPRSSGNTIYF. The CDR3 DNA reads TGTGCCAGCAGCTACCACCCCCGGAGCTCTGGAAACACCATATATTTT.

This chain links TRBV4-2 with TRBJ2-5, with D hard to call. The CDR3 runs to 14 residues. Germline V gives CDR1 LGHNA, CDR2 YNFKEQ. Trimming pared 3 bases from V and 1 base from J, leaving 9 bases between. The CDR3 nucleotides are TGTGCCAGCAGCCATTGGCGGTCCCAAGAGACCCAGTACTTC. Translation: CASSHWRSQETQYF.